The rows below give T cell receptor beta chains drawn from one sample of a study of post-analysis software for immune sequencing data. MiXCR was run by TCRdb on the PCR reads, yielding one entry per CDR3 protein. In the table there are about 760,000 distinct CDR3 sequences, just under 30% of which are singletons. The sample was blood. These receptors all come from a girl aged 10 to 17 with multiple sclerosis. Both conserved end residues are trimmed from each CDR3.

v_gene: TRBV9; len: 13; CDR3aa: ASSVGGSSYNGQF
v_gene: TRBV9; len: 13; CDR3aa: ASSVGGQGAYEQY
v_gene: TRBV2; len: 12; CDR3aa: AGRVDRERDEQF
v_gene: TRBV20-1; len: 11; CDR3aa: SAGGKADQPQH
v_gene: TRBV29-1; len: 15; CDR3aa: SVSGTGGVSGANVRT
v_gene: TRBV11-2; len: 12; CDR3aa: ASSLDRAGDEQY
v_gene: TRBV27; len: 12; CDR3aa: ASSRGTVLSEQY
v_gene: TRBV7-2; len: 11; CDR3aa: ASSLRQGGEQY
v_gene: TRBV20-1; len: 14; CDR3aa: SASPGGRAGTGELF
v_gene: TRBV20-1; len: 13; CDR3aa: SAKQTGTGASRAF
v_gene: TRBV27; len: 13; CDR3aa: ASSLLAASYNEQF
v_gene: TRBV10-3; len: 12; CDR3aa: AISEGADNSPLH
v_gene: TRBV9; len: 13; CDR3aa: ASSLTSGPYNEQF
v_gene: TRBV20-1; len: 16; CDR3aa: SARDLTSGSTSYNEQF
v_gene: TRBV28; len: 13; CDR3aa: ASSLRGVIQETQY
v_gene: TRBV7-9; len: 16; CDR3aa: ASSSRPGAGGGTDTQY
v_gene: TRBV7-9; len: 13; CDR3aa: ASSTRDSMNTEAF
v_gene: TRBV15; len: 16; CDR3aa: ATSSTRRPSGGDNEQF
v_gene: TRBV6-5; len: 14; CDR3aa: ASSSPPGTVNYGYT
v_gene: TRBV5-1; len: 12; CDR3aa: ASSLTEGYNEQF
v_gene: TRBV5-1; len: 13; CDR3aa: ASATSGSSYNEQF
v_gene: TRBV5-4; len: 13; CDR3aa: ASSLGQGWVNEQF
v_gene: TRBV5-6; len: 14; CDR3aa: ASSLSQGARTGELF
v_gene: TRBV6-5; len: 13; CDR3aa: ASSYLAGRTDTQY
v_gene: TRBV9; len: 16; CDR3aa: ASSVRSAEHRAYNEQF
v_gene: TRBV7-6; len: 11; CDR3aa: ASSEYRGRGAF
v_gene: TRBV20-1; len: 11; CDR3aa: SARWEALGEQY
v_gene: TRBV28; len: 14; CDR3aa: ASSPGQGAFLYGYT
v_gene: TRBV7-2; len: 13; CDR3aa: ASSSSSRGISGYT
v_gene: TRBV29-1; len: 15; CDR3aa: SVVVELAAFSYNEQF
v_gene: TRBV20-1; len: 12; CDR3aa: SATGQLPVYTQY
v_gene: TRBV9; len: 13; CDR3aa: ASSVGSRASSPLH
v_gene: TRBV7-2; len: 11; CDR3aa: ASSQRLVVGQF
v_gene: TRBV10-2; len: 11; CDR3aa: ASSGMEWETQY
v_gene: TRBV4-1; len: 12; CDR3aa: ASSFGRATDTQY
v_gene: TRBV6-5; len: 14; CDR3aa: ASSPLLRTLNTEAF
v_gene: TRBV28; len: 10; CDR3aa: ASSLVGGTQY
v_gene: TRBV4-1; len: 12; CDR3aa: ASSYQTLAYGQY
v_gene: TRBV6-2/TRBV6-3; len: 13; CDR3aa: ASSYSRQARETQY
v_gene: TRBV29-1; len: 10; CDR3aa: SVEEGTDTQY
v_gene: TRBV27; len: 13; CDR3aa: ASSLGGAFQETQY
v_gene: TRBV5-1; len: 14; CDR3aa: ASSLNPAAGLAEAF